This is a list of T cell receptor beta chains from one sample in a study of graft-versus-host responses after intestinal transplantation. Profiled with immunoSEQ multiplex PCR; TCRdb holds only in-frame clones, not every one. This table holds just under 65,000 clones, 85% to 95% found once. For these TCRs, the target antigens are not known. Sequences were derived from unstimulated CD8+ T cells sorted from spleen or lymph node cells, sampled before transplant. The receptors come from a human donor who was the organ donor for an intestinal transplant. CDR3s include the opening cysteine and the closing phenylalanine or tryptophan. A D gene is named only where the DNA matches it firmly. Rows may omit the clone size; those that give it use once, few, many or a size class.

DNA: TGTGCCAGCAGCCCCACCGGGACTACGATTACCGGGGAGCTGTTTTTT
CDR3: CASSPTGTTITGELFF
D: TRBD2
V: TRBV9
J: TRBJ2-2
size: -

DNA: TGCGCCAGCAGCGGGGGACAGGGGGCTAAGGAGACCCAGTACTTC
CDR3: CASSGGQGAKETQYF
D: TRBD1
V: TRBV5-1
J: TRBJ2-5
size: -

DNA: TGTGCCAGCTCACCGTTTTACCCGGGACAGATAAACTACGAGCAGTACTTC
CDR3: CASSPFYPGQINYEQYF
D: TRBD1
V: TRBV18
J: TRBJ2-7
size: -

DNA: TGCGCCAGCAGCTTGGAAGTTAGCGGAGCCCCTTCCACAGATACGCAGTATTTT
CDR3: CASSLEVSGAPSTDTQYF
D: -
V: TRBV5-1
J: TRBJ2-3
size: -

DNA: TGTGCCAGCAGCCGATGCAAGACAGGGAGGAAAACTCCCGCAATGGACACCATATATTTT
CDR3: CASSRCKTGRKTPAMDTIYF
D: TRBD1
V: TRBV11-3
J: TRBJ1-3
size: -

DNA: TGTGCCAGCAGCTTGGCGGCAGGGAACAATCAGCCCCAGCATTTT
CDR3: CASSLAAGNNQPQHF
D: -
V: TRBV5-6
J: TRBJ1-5
size: few

DNA: TGTGCCAGCAGCTTTACCGGGAATCAAGGCAATGAGCAGTTCTTC
CDR3: CASSFTGNQGNEQFF
D: -
V: TRBV11-2
J: TRBJ2-1
size: -

DNA: TGCGCCAGCAGCCCACATGGGAGCGTTCGAGAGACCCAGTACTTC
CDR3: CASSPHGSVRETQYF
D: -
V: TRBV4-1
J: TRBJ2-5
size: -

DNA: TGTGCCAGCAGTTCGGTCTTAAGTCCAGGGGATCCGGACGACGTGGGCGAGCAGTACTTC
CDR3: CASSSVLSPGDPDDVGEQYF
D: -
V: TRBV28
J: TRBJ2-7
size: -

DNA: TGTGCCAGCAGTTTAACCAGGACATCCTACGAGCAGTACTTC
CDR3: CASSLTRTSYEQYF
D: -
V: TRBV27
J: TRBJ2-7
size: -

DNA: TGTGCCAGCAGCCAGGAGAATCCGGGGACTTACACTGAAGCTTTCTTT
CDR3: CASSQENPGTYTEAFF
D: -
V: TRBV4-2
J: TRBJ1-1
size: few

DNA: TGTGCCAGCAGCGTAGAGCGGGCTAGCGGGACGAGGGGAGATACGCAGTATTTT
CDR3: CASSVERASGTRGDTQYF
D: TRBD2
V: TRBV9
J: TRBJ2-3
size: -

DNA: TGTGCCAGCAGCTTAACGGTGGGGGGATACAATGAGCAGTTCTTC
CDR3: CASSLTVGGYNEQFF
D: -
V: TRBV7-3
J: TRBJ2-1
size: -

DNA: TGCGCCAGCAGTGAGTCGGGACAGGGGGCAGGAGGCTACACCTTC
CDR3: CASSESGQGAGGYTF
D: TRBD1
V: TRBV10-2
J: TRBJ1-2
size: -

DNA: TGTGCTAGTGGTTTTGGGGCCGGACTAGAAGCTTTCTTT
CDR3: CASGFGAGLEAFF
D: -
V: TRBV12-5
J: TRBJ1-1
size: -

DNA: TGTGCCAGCAGCTTGTCGGCAGGAATAGTGTACACTGAAGCTTTCTTT
CDR3: CASSLSAGIVYTEAFF
D: -
V: TRBV5-6
J: TRBJ1-1
size: -

DNA: TGCGCCAGCAGCTTGGGACTAGCGGGAGAGACCTACGAGCAGTACTTC
CDR3: CASSLGLAGETYEQYF
D: TRBD2
V: TRBV4-1
J: TRBJ2-7
size: -

DNA: TGTGCCAGCAGCGCGGGACCGCTCTCCGAGCAGTACTTC
CDR3: CASSAGPLSEQYF
D: -
V: TRBV7-9
J: TRBJ2-7
size: -

DNA: TGTGCCAGCAGCTTAAAGATACCACTAGCGGGAGGCCCCTACAATGAGCAGTTCTTC
CDR3: CASSLKIPLAGGPYNEQFF
D: TRBD2
V: TRBV7-3
J: TRBJ2-1
size: -

DNA: TGTGCCAGCAGTTTACGTGAGATGGGAGCAGGAAATGAGCAGTTCTTC
CDR3: CASSLREMGAGNEQFF
D: -
V: TRBV28
J: TRBJ2-1
size: -

DNA: TGCGCCAGCAGCCAAGAAGGCCCGGGGGGCACGACTGAAGCTTTCTTT
CDR3: CASSQEGPGGTTEAFF
D: -
V: TRBV4-3
J: TRBJ1-1
size: -

DNA: TGTGCCAGCAGCTTTAACAGGGTTTCCACTGAAGCTTTCTTT
CDR3: CASSFNRVSTEAFF
D: -
V: TRBV6-5
J: TRBJ1-1
size: few

DNA: TGTGCCAGCAGCTTGGGGGGCGACGGAGAAAAACTGTTTTTT
CDR3: CASSLGGDGEKLFF
D: -
V: TRBV5-6
J: TRBJ1-4
size: -

DNA: TGTGCCAGCAGCCTCCTTCGACAGGGCGGCGACGGGGAGCTGTTTTTT
CDR3: CASSLLRQGGDGELFF
D: TRBD1
V: TRBV6-6
J: TRBJ2-2
size: -

DNA: TGTGCCTGCCTAACTAGCGGGAGAGGGGTGGCCGGGGAGCTGTTTTTT
CDR3: CACLTSGRGVAGELFF
D: TRBD2
V: TRBV30
J: TRBJ2-2
size: -

DNA: TGTGCCAGCAGTTTTAGGGACAGGGGCGGGGAGCTGTTTTTT
CDR3: CASSFRDRGGELFF
D: TRBD1
V: TRBV28
J: TRBJ2-2
size: once

DNA: TGTGCCACCGGGACAGGGGCGATCAATGGCTACACCTTC
CDR3: CATGTGAINGYTF
D: TRBD1
V: TRBV7-2
J: TRBJ1-2
size: -

DNA: TGTGCCAGCAGTCCCCAGGACAGGGACTATCAGCCCCAGCATTTT
CDR3: CASSPQDRDYQPQHF
D: TRBD1
V: TRBV28
J: TRBJ1-5
size: -

DNA: TGCGCCAGCAAAACCTCTTTGACAGGGGTAAACTATGGCTACACCTTC
CDR3: CASKTSLTGVNYGYTF
D: TRBD1
V: TRBV5-1
J: TRBJ1-2
size: -

DNA: TGTGCCAGCAGTTCCTCATGGACCGGGAAGGGAGCTTTCTTT
CDR3: CASSSSWTGKGAFF
D: -
V: TRBV28
J: TRBJ1-1
size: few

DNA: TGTGCCAGCAGCTTGGCGGGGTTCAACACTGAAGCTTTCTTT
CDR3: CASSLAGFNTEAFF
D: -
V: TRBV5-5
J: TRBJ1-1
size: -

DNA: TGTGCCAGCAGTGAAATGGCTAGCGGGAGCTACGAGCAGTACTTC
CDR3: CASSEMASGSYEQYF
D: TRBD2
V: TRBV6-4
J: TRBJ2-7
size: -

DNA: TGTGCCAGCAGCGGGGACACCTCGGCGCCCGGGGAGCTGTTTTTT
CDR3: CASSGDTSAPGELFF
D: -
V: TRBV5-4
J: TRBJ2-2
size: -

DNA: TGTGCCAGCTCACAGAACCCCGGGACTAGCGGGAGAATGGTAGAGACCCAGTACTTC
CDR3: CASSQNPGTSGRMVETQYF
D: TRBD2
V: TRBV18
J: TRBJ2-5
size: -

DNA: TGCGCCAGCAGCTTTGGGCCTAACACCGGGGAGCTGTTTTTT
CDR3: CASSFGPNTGELFF
D: -
V: TRBV5-1
J: TRBJ2-2
size: -

DNA: TGTGCCAGCAGTTTGGGACAGGGGTATAGCAATCAGCCCCAGCATTTT
CDR3: CASSLGQGYSNQPQHF
D: TRBD1
V: TRBV27
J: TRBJ1-5
size: -

DNA: TGTGCCAGCAGCCAAGGGGGCGCCTCTGGAAACACCATATATTTT
CDR3: CASSQGGASGNTIYF
D: TRBD1
V: TRBV9
J: TRBJ1-3
size: -

DNA: TGTGCCAGTCGTAGCGGGAACACTGAGCAGTTCTTC
CDR3: CASRSGNTEQFF
D: TRBD2
V: TRBV19
J: TRBJ2-1
size: once

DNA: TGTGCCTGGAGCACCGGGACAGCCTCAACGTACGGTGGAAACACCATATATTTT
CDR3: CAWSTGTASTYGGNTIYF
D: TRBD1
V: TRBV30
J: TRBJ1-3
size: -

DNA: TGTGCCAGCAACCCAGCGGGAGACAGTAATGAGCAGTTCTTC
CDR3: CASNPAGDSNEQFF
D: TRBD2
V: TRBV9
J: TRBJ2-1
size: -

DNA: TGTGCCACCAGCACCCCAGGACAGGGGACTAACTATGGCTACACCTTC
CDR3: CATSTPGQGTNYGYTF
D: TRBD1
V: TRBV15
J: TRBJ1-2
size: few

DNA: TGTGCCAGCAGCAGGAGGGAAGGACTAGCGGGAACCCCAGATACGCAGTATTTT
CDR3: CASSRREGLAGTPDTQYF
D: -
V: TRBV21-1
J: TRBJ2-3
size: -